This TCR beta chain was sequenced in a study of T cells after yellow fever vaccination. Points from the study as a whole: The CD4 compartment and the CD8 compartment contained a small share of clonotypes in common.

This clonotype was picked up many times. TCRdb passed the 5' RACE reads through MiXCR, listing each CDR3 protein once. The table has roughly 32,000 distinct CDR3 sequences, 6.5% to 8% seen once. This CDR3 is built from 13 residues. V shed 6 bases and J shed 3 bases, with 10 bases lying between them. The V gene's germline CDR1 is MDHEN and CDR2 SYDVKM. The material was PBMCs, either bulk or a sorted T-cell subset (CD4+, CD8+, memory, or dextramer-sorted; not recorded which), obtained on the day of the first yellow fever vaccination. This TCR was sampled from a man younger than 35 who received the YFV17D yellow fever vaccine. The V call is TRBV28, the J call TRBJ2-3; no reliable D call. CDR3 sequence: CASSPPVTDTQYF. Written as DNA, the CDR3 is TGTGCCAGCAGCCCCCCTGTGACAGATACGCAGTATTTT.